These 25 T cell receptor beta chains share one sample of origin, sequenced in a study of blood T cell repertoires in COVID-19. Some clones are missing from TCRdb's copy, which holds only in-frame ones; the method was immunoSEQ multiplex PCR. The profile shows hundreds of thousands of clones, 65% to 90% of them singletons. Input material: peripheral blood. The receptors were sampled from a human donor in a cohort sampled during active COVID-19.

This clone was seen once. The chain combines TRBV5-1 with TRBJ1-1; tentative D call: TRBD1 (6 bases). The CDR3 has 14 amino acids. Germline loops: CDR1 SGHRS, CDR2 YFSETQ. V gave up 4 bases and J gave up 5 bases, with 15 bases separating them. The CDR3 bases are TGCGCCAGCAGCCACAGACAGGTAGGGACTGAAGCTTTCTTT. Its translation: CASSHRQVGTEAFF.

CDR3 protein: CASSYRTGGVTGELFF. CDR3 sequence (DNA): TGTGCCAGCAGTTACCGAACAGGGGGCGTCACCGGGGAGCTGTTTTTT. The chain is built from TRBV6-5 and TRBJ2-2; 9 nucleotides agree with TRBD1. Trimming at V came to 2 bases and at J to 4 bases, leaving 5 bases not matched to a gene. Germline assignment: CDR1 MNHEY and CDR2 SVGAGI. CDR3 size: 16 residues.

In this sample, this clone turned up once. The rearrangement joins TRBV29-1 to TRBJ1-5; maybe TRBD1 (5 bases). The CDR3 length is 13 residues. Germline V CDR1 and CDR2: SQVTM, ANQGSEA. V lost 4 bases to trimming and J lost 3 bases, with 10 bases between them. Here the CDR3 reads CSVGSRANQPQHF. DNA of the CDR3: TGCAGCGTTGGTTCCAGGGCCAATCAGCCCCAGCATTTT.

The chain employs TRBV18 and TRBJ2-3; 7 bases agree with TRBD1. The V gene's germline CDR1 is KGHSH and CDR2 LQKENI. CDR3 length equals 14 residues. V lost 2 bases, J lost 4 bases, and 3 bases stayed unmatched. CDR3 coding DNA: TGTGCCAGCTCACCAAACAGGGGCGCAGATACGCAGTATTTT. Protein product: CASSPNRGADTQYF. The complete variable domain, with remaining parts taken from reference TRBV18 and TRBJ2-3, reads NAGVMQNPRHLVRRRGQEARLRCSPMKGHSHVYWYRQLPEEGLKFMVYLQKENIIDESGMPKERFSAEFPKEGPSILRIQQVVRGDSAAYFCASSPNRGADTQYFGPGTRLTVL.

The chain couples TRBV6-5 to TRBJ2-7, with TRBD2 matching 7 bases. CDR1 MNHEY and CDR2 SVGAGI come from the germline V gene. The ends lost 9 bases at V and 0 bases at J; junction bases unmatched: 8. The CDR3 runs 14 residues. The DNA of the CDR3 is TGTGCCAGTCTTTCTCGGGACTACTCCTACGAGCAGTACTTC. It codes for CASLSRDYSYEQYF.

With respect to this clone: Within the sample, other DNA sequences also encode this same CDR3. The chain is built from TRBV9 and TRBJ2-7; 11 nucleotides line up with TRBD2. Germline values: CDR1 SGDLS, CDR2 YYNGEE. The V gene end was trimmed by 2 bases and the J gene end by 2 bases; junction bases not matched to a gene: 0. This CDR3 is 14 amino acids long. The CDR3, as DNA: TGTGCCAGCAGCGTGACTAGCGGGACCTACGAGCAGTACTTC. This translates into CASSVTSGTYEQYF.

The chain carries TRBV29-1 and TRBJ2-1, with D maybe TRBD1 (6 bases). V dropped 4 bases and J dropped 1 base, with 8 bases sitting between them. This CDR3 spans 13 amino acids. Germline CDR1 SQVTM, CDR2 ANQGSEA. Here the CDR3 reads CSVVGASYNEQFF. The DNA for the CDR3 is TGCAGCGTTGTGGGGGCTTCCTACAATGAGCAGTTCTTC.

There are a few counts of this clone. The rearrangement links TRBV6-6 to TRBJ2-7; D perhaps matches TRBD2 (6 bases). The V gene lost 5 bases and the J gene lost 1 base, with 6 bases spanning the gap. The germline V gene encodes CDR1 MNHNY and CDR2 SVGAGI (reference sequence). The CDR3 sequence is 12 residues long. CDR3 bases: TGTGCCAGCAGTAGCGGGTCCTACGAGCAGTACTTC. Translating it yields CASSSGSYEQYF.

J is TRBJ2-3 and V is TRBV7-3; 8 bases map to TRBD1. This CDR3 is built from 18 residues. The junction had 14 bases not matched to a gene; V was cut back by 6 bases and J by 0 bases. Per the germline V gene, CDR1 is SGHTA and CDR2 is FQGTGA. The DNA for the CDR3 is TGTGCCAGCAGTTTCAGGGGGCTAGCTGGTAGGAGCACAGATACGCAGTATTTT. It specifies CASSFRGLAGRSTDTQYF.

The table lists this clone with a count of one. This chain uses TRBV9 with TRBJ2-1, with D possibly being TRBD2 (6 bases). V was clipped by 3 bases and J by 4 bases, with 11 bases between them. Germline V gene lookup returns CDR1 SGDLS and CDR2 YYNGEE. This CDR3 spans 14 amino acids. CDR3 in amino acids: CASSAPGEYNEQFF. The CDR3 nucleotides read TGTGCCAGCAGCGCCCCGGGGGAGTACAATGAGCAGTTCTTC.

The chain combines TRBV29-1 with TRBJ2-7; 10 bases align to TRBD1. Germline V CDR1 and CDR2: SQVTM, ANQGSEA. With V trimmed by 6 bases and J by 5 bases, 7 bases remained unmatched. The CDR3 has 13 residues. The CDR3 is CSVRRDRGNEQYF. CDR3 coding DNA: TGCAGCGTCCGTCGGGACAGGGGCAACGAGCAGTACTTC.

V and J are TRBV11-3 and TRBJ2-1; 8 positions agree with TRBD1. The CDR3 runs to 14 residues. Per germline, CDR1 SGHNT and CDR2 YENEEA. J lost 9 bases, V lost 4 bases, and 8 bases had no gene match. The CDR3 DNA reads TGTGCCAGCAGCTCCTCCCAGGGGGCTGTTGAGCAGTTCTTC. Translating gives CASSSSQGAVEQFF. The variable domain in full, with the rest retrieved from reference TRBV11-3 and TRBJ2-1, is EAGVVQSPRYKIIEKKQPVAFWCNPISGHNTLYWYLQNLGQGPELLIRYENEEAVDDSQLPKDRFSAERLKGVDSTLKIQPAELGDSAVYLCASSSSQGAVEQFFGPGTRLTVL.

In nucleotides, the CDR3 is TGTGCCAGCAGATTGACAGGGGGCCGCACCGGGGAGCTGTTTTTT. Amino acid sequence: CASRLTGGRTGELFF. The chain recombines TRBV6-6 with TRBJ2-2, with 10 bases fitting TRBD1. This CDR3 is 15 amino acids long. Unmatched junction bases numbered 5, after V lost 6 bases and J lost 4 bases. The germline CDR1 and CDR2 sequences are MNHNY and SVGAGI (reference sequence).

This sequence joins TRBV2 and TRBJ2-3; 8 bases are a match to TRBD2. CDR1 is SNHLY and CDR2 is FYNNEI in the germline V gene. V lost 8 bases, J lost 0 bases, and 4 bases stayed unmatched. The CDR3 is 14 residues long. This chain's CDR3 is CASEASGSTDTQYF. DNA of the CDR3: TGTGCCAGCGAGGCTAGCGGGAGCACAGATACGCAGTATTTT.

The gene calls are TRBV27 and TRBJ1-1, with no clear D. Germline V gives CDR1 MNHEY, CDR2 SMNVEV (reference sequence). The CDR3 consists of 16 residues. Trimming cost V 5 bases and J 4 bases, with 20 bases left between them. CDR3 sequence: CASSPLALTEATEAFF. CDR3 bases: TGTGCCAGCAGTCCCCTGGCCTTGACGGAGGCCACTGAAGCTTTCTTT.

V is TRBV2 and J is TRBJ1-4, with D possibly matching TRBD1 (5 bases). The CDR3 is 13 residues long. The V gene's germline CDR1 is SNHLY and CDR2 FYNNEI. V was shortened by 6 bases and J by 4 bases, with 9 bases between the two germline ends. The CDR3 sequence: CASRDSHNEKLFF. DNA for the CDR3: TGTGCCAGCAGAGACAGCCATAATGAAAAACTGTTTTTT.

Remarks on this clone: This same CDR3 is encoded by further DNA sequences in the sample. The V and J genes are TRBV19 and TRBJ2-3; D might be TRBD1 (5 bases). The germline gives CDR1 LNHDA, CDR2 SQIVND (reference sequence). There are 13 residues in the CDR3. The ends were cut back, 1 base at V and 3 bases at J, with 5 bases in the middle. The CDR3 region is CASSIAGTDTQYF. CDR3 coding DNA: TGTGCCAGTAGTATAGCAGGGACAGATACGCAGTATTTT.

The chain employs TRBV14 and TRBJ2-1, with 8 bases identical to TRBD2. The CDR3 is 16 amino acids. The V gene's germline CDR1 is SGHDN and CDR2 FVKESK. V trimming: 3 bases; J trimming: 7 bases; junction bases outside the gene matches: 11. CDR3 nucleotide sequence: TGTGCCAGCAGCCATCCAGACGGGACTAGTTTTAATGAGCAGTTCTTC. It yields the protein CASSHPDGTSFNEQFF.

This chain uses TRBV6-6 with TRBJ1-6; TRBD1 is a possible D gene (6 bases). Deletions cut 8 bases from V and 3 bases from J, with 8 bases between. Germline-derived CDR1 and CDR2 are MNHNY and SVGAGI (reference sequence). The CDR3 extends over 13 amino acids. The CDR3 DNA reads TGTGCCAGCGTACAGGGCTATAATTCACCCCTCCACTTT. It translates to CASVQGYNSPLHF.

This clone was seen a handful of times. J is TRBJ1-4 and V is TRBV6-2 or TRBV6-3; D may be TRBD1 (5 bases). Deletions cut 5 bases from V and 7 bases from J, with 17 bases between. The CDR3 covers 15 residues. Per germline, CDR1 MNHEY and CDR2 SVGEGT. The CDR3 coding sequence is TGTGCCAGCAGTAACCAAGGGGCGGCGGTTGAAAAACTGTTTTTT. Its translation: CASSNQGAAVEKLFF.

This clone appeared once. The chain links TRBV2 to TRBJ2-3, with D possibly matching TRBD2 (6 bases). V lost 6 bases, J lost 1 base, and 8 bases lay in between. The CDR3 covers 13 residues. Germline loops: CDR1 SNHLY, CDR2 FYNNEI. The CDR3 nucleotides are TGTGCCAGCAGGGCTAGCGGCACAGATACGCAGTATTTT. Translation: CASRASGTDTQYF.

CDR3 nucleotide sequence: TGTGCCAGCAGCTTAGTAAAGGGAGGCGGGTTCTCCTACAATGAGCAGTTCTTC. Its protein is CASSLVKGGGFSYNEQFF. The V gene is TRBV7-8, the J gene TRBJ2-1, with D perhaps TRBD2 (6 bases). This CDR3 has 18 amino acids. Deletions cut 1 base from V and 0 bases from J, with 16 bases between. CDR1 and CDR2 from the germline V gene are SGHVS and FQNEAQ.

This sequence joins TRBV7-2 and TRBJ2-3; TRBD2 matches at 11 bases. Germline assignment: CDR1 SGHTA and CDR2 FQGNSA. J was trimmed by 3 bases and V by 2 bases; bases with no gene match: 7. CDR3 length: 17 residues. In DNA, the CDR3 is TGTGCCAGCAGCTTAAAGCGGCTAGCGGGAGGAACAGATACGCAGTATTTT. Protein: CASSLKRLAGGTDTQYF.

CDR3 sequence: CASTPPGVHSPLHF. CDR3 bases: TGTGCCAGTACCCCCCCGGGGGTCCATTCACCCCTCCACTTT. The chain is built from TRBV19 and TRBJ1-6, with D possibly matching TRBD1 (5 bases). Trimming took off 7 bases at V and 8 bases at J, with 15 bases between the two ends. Germline values: CDR1 LNHDA, CDR2 SQIVND (reference sequence). The CDR3 loop spans 14 amino acids.

This chain joins TRBV7-3 and TRBJ1-1; 10 bases match TRBD1. The CDR3 consists of 14 residues. After removal of 2 bases from V and 8 bases from J, the junction contained 5 bases not matched to a gene. Germline assignment: CDR1 SGHTA and CDR2 FQGTGA. CDR3 amino acids: CASSLLPGQGEAFF. CDR3 sequence (DNA): TGTGCCAGCAGCTTACTACCGGGACAGGGGGAAGCTTTCTTT.